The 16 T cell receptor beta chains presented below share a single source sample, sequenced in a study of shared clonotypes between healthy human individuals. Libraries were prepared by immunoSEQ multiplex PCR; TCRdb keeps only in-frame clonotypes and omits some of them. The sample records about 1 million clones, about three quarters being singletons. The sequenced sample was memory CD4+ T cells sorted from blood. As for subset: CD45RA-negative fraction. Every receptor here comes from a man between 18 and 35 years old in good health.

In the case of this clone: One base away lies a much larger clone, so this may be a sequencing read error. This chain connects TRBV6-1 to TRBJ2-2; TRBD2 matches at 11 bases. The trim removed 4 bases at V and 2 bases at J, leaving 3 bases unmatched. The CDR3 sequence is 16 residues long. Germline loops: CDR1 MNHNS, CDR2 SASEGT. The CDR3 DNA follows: TGTGCCAGCAGTGCCGGGACTAGCGGAAACACCGGGGAGCTGTTTTTT. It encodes CASSAGTSGNTGELFF.

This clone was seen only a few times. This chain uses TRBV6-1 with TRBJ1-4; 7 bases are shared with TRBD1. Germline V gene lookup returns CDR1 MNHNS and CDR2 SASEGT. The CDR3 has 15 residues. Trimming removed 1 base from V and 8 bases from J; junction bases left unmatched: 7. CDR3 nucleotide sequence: TGTGCCAGCAGTGAAGTCCAGGGGGGATCCGAAAAACTGTTTTTT. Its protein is CASSEVQGGSEKLFF.

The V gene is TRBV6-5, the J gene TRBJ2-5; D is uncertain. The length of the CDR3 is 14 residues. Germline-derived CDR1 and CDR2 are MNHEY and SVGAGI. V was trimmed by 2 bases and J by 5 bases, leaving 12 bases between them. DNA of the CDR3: TGTGCCAGCAGTTACCGATCCAAGGTGGAGACCCAGTACTTC. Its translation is CASSYRSKVETQYF.

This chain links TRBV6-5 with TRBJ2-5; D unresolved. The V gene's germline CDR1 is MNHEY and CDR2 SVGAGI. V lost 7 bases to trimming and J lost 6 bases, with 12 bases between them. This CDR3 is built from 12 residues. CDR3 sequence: CASTDGGKTQYF. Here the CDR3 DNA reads TGTGCCAGCACCGACGGTGGAAAGACCCAGTACTTC.

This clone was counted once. The CDR3, as DNA: TGCGCCAGCAGCTCATCAGGATCTGAAAAACTGTTTTTT. Translating it yields CASSSSGSEKLFF. The chain joins TRBV5-1 to TRBJ1-4; D ambiguous. Trimming pared 3 bases from V and 7 bases from J, leaving 10 bases between. CDR1 is SGHRS, CDR2 YFSETQ, per germline. The CDR3 contains 13 residues.

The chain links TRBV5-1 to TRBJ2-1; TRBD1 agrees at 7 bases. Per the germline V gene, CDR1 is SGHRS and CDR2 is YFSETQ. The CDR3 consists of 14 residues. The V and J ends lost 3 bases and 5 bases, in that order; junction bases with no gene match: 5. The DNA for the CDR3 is TGCGCCAGCAGCTGGGGACAGAGAAACAATGAGCAGTTCTTC. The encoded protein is CASSWGQRNNEQFF.

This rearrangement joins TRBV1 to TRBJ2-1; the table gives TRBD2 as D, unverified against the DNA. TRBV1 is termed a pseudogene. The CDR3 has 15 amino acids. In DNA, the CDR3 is TGCACCAGCTCACTAGCGGGTCGTCTGTACAATGAGCAGTTCTTC. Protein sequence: CTSSLAGRLYNEQFF.

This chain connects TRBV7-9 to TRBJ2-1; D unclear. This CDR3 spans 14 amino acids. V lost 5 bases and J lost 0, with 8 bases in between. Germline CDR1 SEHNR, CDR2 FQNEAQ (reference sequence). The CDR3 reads CASSPHSSYNEQFF. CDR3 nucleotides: TGTGCCAGCAGCCCACACAGCTCCTACAATGAGCAGTTCTTC.

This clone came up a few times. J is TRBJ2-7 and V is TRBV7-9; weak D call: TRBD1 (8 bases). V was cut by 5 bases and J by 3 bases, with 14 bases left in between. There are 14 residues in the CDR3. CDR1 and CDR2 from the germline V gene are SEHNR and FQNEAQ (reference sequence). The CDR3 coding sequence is TGTGCCAGCAGCCGACAGGGGAGGGACTACGAGCAGTACTTC. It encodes CASSRQGRDYEQYF.

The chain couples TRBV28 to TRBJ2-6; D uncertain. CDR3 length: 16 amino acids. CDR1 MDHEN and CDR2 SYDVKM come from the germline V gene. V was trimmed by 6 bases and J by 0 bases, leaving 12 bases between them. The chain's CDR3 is CASSPLLSSGANVLTF. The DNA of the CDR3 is TGTGCCAGCAGCCCCCTTCTCAGCTCTGGGGCCAACGTCCTGACTTTC. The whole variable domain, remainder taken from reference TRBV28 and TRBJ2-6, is DVKVTQSSRYLVKRTGEKVFLECVQDMDHENMFWYRQDPGLGLRLIYFSYDVKMKEKGDIPEGYSVSREKKERFSLILESASTNQTSMYLCASSPLLSSGANVLTFGAGSRLTVL.

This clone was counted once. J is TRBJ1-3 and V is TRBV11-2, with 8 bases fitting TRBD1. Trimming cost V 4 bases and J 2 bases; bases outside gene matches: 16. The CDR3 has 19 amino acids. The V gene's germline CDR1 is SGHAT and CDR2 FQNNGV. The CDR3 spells CASSSPRTGPELAGNTIYF. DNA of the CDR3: TGTGCCAGCAGCTCACCTCGGACAGGGCCAGAATTGGCTGGAAACACCATATATTTT.

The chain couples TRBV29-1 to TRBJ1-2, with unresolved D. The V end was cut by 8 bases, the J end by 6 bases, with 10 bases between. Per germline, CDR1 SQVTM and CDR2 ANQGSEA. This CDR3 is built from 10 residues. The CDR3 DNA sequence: TGCAGCTTCACAGAGGATGGCTACACCTTC. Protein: CSFTEDGYTF.

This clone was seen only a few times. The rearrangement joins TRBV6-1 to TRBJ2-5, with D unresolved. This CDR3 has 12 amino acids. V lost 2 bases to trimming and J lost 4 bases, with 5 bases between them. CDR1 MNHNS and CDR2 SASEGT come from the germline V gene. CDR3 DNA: TGTGCCAGCAGTGAACCTGCAGAGACCCAGTACTTC. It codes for CASSEPAETQYF.

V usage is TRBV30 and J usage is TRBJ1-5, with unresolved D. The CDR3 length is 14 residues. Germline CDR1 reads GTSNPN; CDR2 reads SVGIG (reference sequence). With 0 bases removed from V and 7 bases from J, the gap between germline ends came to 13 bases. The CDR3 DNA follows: TGTGCCTGGAGTGTACTTTCCTCGGGCCAGCCCCAGCATTTT. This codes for CAWSVLSSGQPQHF.

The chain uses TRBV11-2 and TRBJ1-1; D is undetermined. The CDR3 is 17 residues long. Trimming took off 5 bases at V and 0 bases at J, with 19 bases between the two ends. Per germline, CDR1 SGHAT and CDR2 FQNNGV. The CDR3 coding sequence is TGTGCCAGCAGCCCGAACCCGTCCTGGCAAGTGAACACTGAAGCTTTCTTT. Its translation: CASSPNPSWQVNTEAFF.

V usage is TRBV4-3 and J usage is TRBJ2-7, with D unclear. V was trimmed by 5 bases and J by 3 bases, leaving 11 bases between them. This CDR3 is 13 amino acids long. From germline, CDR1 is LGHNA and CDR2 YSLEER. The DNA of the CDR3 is TGCGCCAGCAGCTTAGAGCCCAGCTACGAGCAGTACTTC. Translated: CASSLEPSYEQYF.